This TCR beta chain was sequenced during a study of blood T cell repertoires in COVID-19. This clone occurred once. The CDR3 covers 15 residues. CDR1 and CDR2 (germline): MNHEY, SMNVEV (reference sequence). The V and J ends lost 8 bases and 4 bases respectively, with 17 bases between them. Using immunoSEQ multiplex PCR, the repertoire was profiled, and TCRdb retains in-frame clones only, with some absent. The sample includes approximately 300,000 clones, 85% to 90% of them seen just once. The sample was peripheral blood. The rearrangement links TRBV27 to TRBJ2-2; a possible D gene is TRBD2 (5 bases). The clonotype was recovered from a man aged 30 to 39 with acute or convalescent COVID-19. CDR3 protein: CASHERPGTTGELFF. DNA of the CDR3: TGTGCCAGCCACGAGCGGCCGGGAACCACCGGGGAGCTGTTTTTT.